The rows below give T cell receptor beta chains drawn from one sample of a study of identical twins. TCRdb itself ran the 5' RACE reads through MiXCR, one entry per CDR3 protein. The sample carries hundreds of thousands of distinct CDR3 sequences, around 12% recorded once. This sample also appeared in a second study, on yellow fever vaccine responses in identical twins.

Material for sequencing was PBMCs. The origin of the receptors is a woman aged 18-29 years in good health. The conserved cysteine and the conserved F or W are not part of the CDR3 here. Each record gives: D gene, V gene, J gene, CDR3 protein. D genes are given only for firm matches.

d_gene: -; v_gene: TRBV7-9; j_gene: TRBJ1-1; CDR3aa: ASSLSSRARTEAF
d_gene: -; v_gene: TRBV15; j_gene: TRBJ2-6; CDR3aa: ATSATPSSGANVLT
d_gene: -; v_gene: TRBV10-3; j_gene: TRBJ1-6; CDR3aa: AISESVLANSPLH
d_gene: -; v_gene: TRBV12-3/TRBV12-4; j_gene: TRBJ1-2; CDR3aa: ATRVNEYGYT
d_gene: TRBD1; v_gene: TRBV3-1; j_gene: TRBJ2-6; CDR3aa: ASSQFGQGAGGANVLT
d_gene: TRBD2; v_gene: TRBV10-3; j_gene: TRBJ2-7; CDR3aa: ANPEPSGGESVDEQY
d_gene: TRBD1; v_gene: TRBV12-3/TRBV12-4; j_gene: TRBJ1-1; CDR3aa: ASNPRDRGSDTEAF
d_gene: TRBD2; v_gene: TRBV29-1; j_gene: TRBJ2-2; CDR3aa: SVEPRTSGRRAGELF
d_gene: -; v_gene: TRBV11-2; j_gene: TRBJ2-5; CDR3aa: ASSFNVQQETQY
d_gene: -; v_gene: TRBV24-1; j_gene: TRBJ1-1; CDR3aa: ATTRGGNTEAF
d_gene: TRBD1; v_gene: TRBV10-3; j_gene: TRBJ2-1; CDR3aa: AISEGTGNNEQF
d_gene: -; v_gene: TRBV12-3/TRBV12-4; j_gene: TRBJ1-4; CDR3aa: ASSFNRVGWEKLF
d_gene: -; v_gene: TRBV7-2; j_gene: TRBJ2-7; CDR3aa: ASSSPFGTPYTYEQY
d_gene: TRBD2; v_gene: TRBV25-1; j_gene: TRBJ2-5; CDR3aa: ASTADGGKKTQY
d_gene: -; v_gene: TRBV20-1; j_gene: TRBJ1-1; CDR3aa: SARDIGNTEAF
d_gene: TRBD1; v_gene: TRBV29-1; j_gene: TRBJ1-5; CDR3aa: SVAGGEINQPQH
d_gene: TRBD1; v_gene: TRBV5-1; j_gene: TRBJ2-1; CDR3aa: ASSLASRGTGPYNEQF
d_gene: -; v_gene: TRBV9; j_gene: TRBJ2-6; CDR3aa: ASSVGRDSGANVLT
d_gene: TRBD2; v_gene: TRBV3-1; j_gene: TRBJ2-4; CDR3aa: ASSRLLAGKNIQY
d_gene: -; v_gene: TRBV20-1; j_gene: TRBJ2-1; CDR3aa: SAMGDSYNEQF
d_gene: -; v_gene: TRBV5-1; j_gene: TRBJ2-7; CDR3aa: ASSPVQGVYYEQY
d_gene: -; v_gene: TRBV6-4; j_gene: TRBJ1-1; CDR3aa: ASSEGTAHEAF
d_gene: -; v_gene: TRBV2; j_gene: TRBJ2-3; CDR3aa: ASRGFTQY
d_gene: TRBD1; v_gene: TRBV3-1; j_gene: TRBJ1-5; CDR3aa: ACSQNPGQGAQPQH
d_gene: -; v_gene: TRBV24-1; j_gene: TRBJ2-1; CDR3aa: ATRGGQSYNEQF
d_gene: -; v_gene: TRBV4-2; j_gene: TRBJ2-3; CDR3aa: ASSQGPQGTDTQY
d_gene: TRBD1; v_gene: TRBV3-1; j_gene: TRBJ1-2; CDR3aa: ASGTGGAHGYT
d_gene: -; v_gene: TRBV6-1; j_gene: TRBJ2-2; CDR3aa: ASSGALDTGELF
d_gene: TRBD2; v_gene: TRBV29-1; j_gene: TRBJ2-1; CDR3aa: SVAPSGTYNEQF
d_gene: TRBD2; v_gene: TRBV3-1; j_gene: TRBJ2-2; CDR3aa: ACCQEVSGTKPGELF
d_gene: TRBD2; v_gene: TRBV6-1; j_gene: TRBJ2-7; CDR3aa: ASGPTSGGSYEQY
d_gene: TRBD2; v_gene: TRBV20-1; j_gene: TRBJ2-7; CDR3aa: SARLAGVNEQY
d_gene: -; v_gene: TRBV9; j_gene: TRBJ2-3; CDR3aa: ASSRLRDTITDTQY
d_gene: -; v_gene: TRBV15; j_gene: TRBJ1-6; CDR3aa: ATSRDPRTGRSSYNSPLH
d_gene: -; v_gene: TRBV5-5; j_gene: TRBJ1-4; CDR3aa: ASRAEGIEKLF
d_gene: TRBD1; v_gene: TRBV5-6; j_gene: TRBJ2-5; CDR3aa: ASSLIGTGSPGETQY
d_gene: TRBD1; v_gene: TRBV10-3; j_gene: TRBJ1-1; CDR3aa: AISEAPGTVNTEAF
d_gene: -; v_gene: TRBV24-1; j_gene: TRBJ2-5; CDR3aa: ATSDETSRGETQY
d_gene: -; v_gene: TRBV7-9; j_gene: TRBJ1-6; CDR3aa: ASSLAAASSYNSPLH
d_gene: -; v_gene: TRBV3-1; j_gene: TRBJ2-1; CDR3aa: ASSQGRLANEQF
d_gene: -; v_gene: TRBV6-1; j_gene: TRBJ2-5; CDR3aa: ASSERDSQETQY
d_gene: -; v_gene: TRBV29-1; j_gene: TRBJ1-1; CDR3aa: SAKTVYDTEAF
d_gene: TRBD2; v_gene: TRBV20-1; j_gene: TRBJ2-3; CDR3aa: CASRGGLFSTDTQY
d_gene: -; v_gene: TRBV7-9; j_gene: TRBJ2-2; CDR3aa: ASSLAQDSPNTGELF
d_gene: -; v_gene: TRBV5-1; j_gene: TRBJ2-3; CDR3aa: ASSFSGAVTDTQY
d_gene: -; v_gene: TRBV7-3; j_gene: TRBJ2-7; CDR3aa: ASSLGQSPSEQY